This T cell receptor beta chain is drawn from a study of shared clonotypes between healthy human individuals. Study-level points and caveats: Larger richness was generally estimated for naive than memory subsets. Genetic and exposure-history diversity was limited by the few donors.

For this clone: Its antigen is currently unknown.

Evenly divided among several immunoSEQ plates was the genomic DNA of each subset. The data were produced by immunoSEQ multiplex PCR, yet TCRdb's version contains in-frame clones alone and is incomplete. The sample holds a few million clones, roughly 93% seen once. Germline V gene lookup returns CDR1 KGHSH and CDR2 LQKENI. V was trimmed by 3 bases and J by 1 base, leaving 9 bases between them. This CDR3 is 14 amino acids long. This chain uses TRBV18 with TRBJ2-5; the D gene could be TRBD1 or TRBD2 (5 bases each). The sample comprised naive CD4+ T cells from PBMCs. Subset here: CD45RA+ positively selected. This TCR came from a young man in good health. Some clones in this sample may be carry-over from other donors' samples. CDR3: CASSPTGTQETQYF. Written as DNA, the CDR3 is TGTGCCAGCTCACCCACCGGGACCCAAGAGACCCAGTACTTC.